The 32 T cell receptor beta chains below all came from one sample that was sequenced in a study of blood T cell repertoires in COVID-19. Sequencing used immunoSEQ multiplex PCR; TCRdb keeps in-frame clones, though not all of them. The sample includes 68,000 or so clones, over 60% seen only once; the top ten take around 25%. Material: peripheral blood. The source of these receptors is a human donor in a cohort sampled during active COVID-19.

V usage is TRBV29-1 and J usage is TRBJ2-5; D not certain. CDR1 is SQVTM and CDR2 is ANQGSEA in the germline V gene. The V end lost 4 bases, the J end lost 5 bases, and 17 bases lay between the germline ends. There are 14 residues in the CDR3. In DNA, the CDR3 is TGCAGCGTTGGCAACACCTCCCACGGGGAGACCCAGTACTTC. Translation: CSVGNTSHGETQYF.

This chain links TRBV5-1 with TRBJ2-1; D ambiguous. Looked up from germline, CDR1 is SGHRS and CDR2 is YFSETQ. CDR3 length: 14 residues. V lost 0 bases, J lost 6 bases, and 10 bases lay in between. The DNA for the CDR3 is TGCGCCAGCAGCTTGGAGGCGGTCGTCAATGAGCAGTTCTTC. Translation: CASSLEAVVNEQFF.

This chain links TRBV13 with TRBJ1-1, with 8 bases lining up with TRBD1. J lost 8 bases, V lost 1 base, and 3 bases had no gene match. CDR3 size: 13 residues. Germline V gene sequence: CDR1 PRHDT, CDR2 FYEKMQ (reference sequence). In DNA, the CDR3 is TGTGCCAGCAGCTTAGATGGGGACAGGGAAGCTTTCTTT. It encodes CASSLDGDREAFF.

The genes are TRBV5-6 and TRBJ2-2; D may be TRBD1 (5 bases). Germline V gives CDR1 SGHDT, CDR2 YYEEEE. Trimming removed 2 bases at V and 6 bases at J, with 17 bases between. This CDR3 contains 16 residues. CDR3 DNA: TGTGCCAGCAGCTTCCCAAGGGGCCGTAGTGCCGGGGAGCTGTTTTTT. Amino acids: CASSFPRGRSAGELFF.

The chain has TRBV18 and TRBJ1-1; D remains unclear. The germline gives CDR1 KGHSH, CDR2 LQKENI. Trimming removed 10 bases at V and 4 bases at J, with 16 bases between. The CDR3 has 13 residues. The CDR3 sequence: CATSQAVATEAFF. CDR3 DNA: TGTGCCACCAGCCAAGCGGTGGCCACTGAAGCTTTCTTT.

V gene TRBV11-2 combines with J gene TRBJ2-7; no reliable D call. Trimming removed 4 bases from V and 5 bases from J, with 9 bases in between. The germline V gene has CDR1 SGHAT and CDR2 FQNNGV. This CDR3 spans 12 amino acids. In DNA, the CDR3 is TGTGCCAGCAGCTCAAGACTTGACGAGCAGTACTTC. Translated, it gives CASSSRLDEQYF. Full variable domain (remainder filled in from reference TRBV11-2 and TRBJ2-7): EAGVAQSPRYKIIEKRQSVAFWCNPISGHATLYWYQQILGQGPKLLIQFQNNGVVDDSQLPKDRFSAERLKGVDSTLKIQPAKLEDSAVYLCASSSRLDEQYFGPGTRLTVT.

V gene TRBV30 combines with J gene TRBJ1-3, with 7 nucleotides matching TRBD1. Per the germline V gene, CDR1 is GTSNPN and CDR2 is SVGIG (reference sequence). Germline trimming cut 5 bases from V and 3 bases from J; bases unmatched to any gene: 7. The length of the CDR3 is 14 residues. CDR3 in amino acids: CAWGQGEFGNTIYF. CDR3 in DNA: TGTGCCTGGGGTCAGGGGGAATTTGGAAACACCATATATTTT.

This chain links TRBV5-6 with TRBJ2-7; 9 bases are shared with TRBD1. CDR1 and CDR2 (germline): SGHDT, YYEEEE. This CDR3 has 15 amino acids. V lost 4 bases, J lost 5 bases, and 10 bases stayed unmatched. CDR3 sequence reads: CASSGVGTGRDEQYF. The CDR3 region has the DNA TGTGCCAGCAGCGGGGTGGGGACAGGGAGAGACGAGCAGTACTTC.

The gene calls are TRBV4-1 and TRBJ2-3; 13 positions agree with TRBD2. CDR3 size: 17 residues. Germline CDR1 and CDR2: MGHRA and YSYEKL. V trimming: 4 bases; J trimming: 4 bases; junction bases outside the gene matches: 8. In DNA, the CDR3 is TGCGCCAGCAGCCCGCGGACTAGCGGGAGTAGGGCAGATACGCAGTATTTT. The encoded protein is CASSPRTSGSRADTQYF.

V is TRBV19 and J is TRBJ1-1; TRBD1 aligns across 12 bases. Germline V gives CDR1 LNHDA, CDR2 SQIVND (reference sequence). The CDR3 covers 17 residues. V lost 6 bases to trimming and J lost 4 bases; unmatched junction nucleotides: 12. Here the CDR3 reads CASRIKGTGGGGTEAFF. The CDR3 DNA reads TGTGCCAGTAGGATAAAAGGGACAGGGGGCGGAGGCACTGAAGCTTTCTTT.

This clone was detected a few times. This chain uses TRBV2 with TRBJ2-1, with TRBD2 matching 10 bases. CDR1 and CDR2 from the germline V gene are SNHLY and FYNNEI. Trimming took 3 bases from V and 7 from J; bases not matched to a gene: 6. This CDR3 is built from 15 residues. The CDR3 spells CASSEGWTSGNEQFF. DNA for the CDR3: TGTGCCAGCAGTGAGGGGTGGACTAGCGGTAATGAGCAGTTCTTC.

The chain joins TRBV28 to TRBJ1-5; D possibly corresponds to TRBD1 (6 bases). The CDR3 consists of 16 residues. Trimming pared 2 bases from V and 1 base from J, leaving 12 bases between. Germline CDR1 MDHEN, CDR2 SYDVKM. The CDR3 DNA follows: TGTGCCAGCAGTTTAAGTGGGGGGGGCAGCAATCAGCCCCAGCATTTT. This gives the protein CASSLSGGGSNQPQHF. Drawing the rest from reference TRBV28 and TRBJ1-5, the complete variable domain is DVKVTQSSRYLVKRTGEKVFLECVQDMDHENMFWYRQDPGLGLRLIYFSYDVKMKEKGDIPEGYSVSREKKERFSLILESASTNQTSMYLCASSLSGGGSNQPQHFGDGTRLSIL.

The chain recombines TRBV7-6 with TRBJ2-1; D perhaps matches TRBD2 (5 bases). Trimming took 5 bases from V and 5 from J, leaving 13 bases between them. CDR1 is SGHVS and CDR2 is FNYEAQ in the germline V gene. CDR3 length: 14 amino acids. The chain's CDR3 is CASSLGRRNNEQFF. CDR3 nucleotides: TGTGCCAGCAGCCTCGGTAGGAGGAACAATGAGCAGTTCTTC.

The J gene is TRBJ2-1, the V gene TRBV6-6, with 13 nucleotides matching TRBD2. Trimming took 5 bases from V and 6 from J; bases not matched to a gene: 4. This CDR3 is 15 amino acids long. CDR1 is MNHNY, CDR2 SVGAGI, per germline (reference sequence). Here the CDR3 reads CASSQTSGRANEQFF. DNA of the CDR3: TGTGCCAGCAGTCAAACTAGCGGGAGGGCCAATGAGCAGTTCTTC.

The chain employs TRBV7-2 and TRBJ2-7; 8 bases fit TRBD2. Germline lookup yields CDR1 SGHTA and CDR2 FQGNSA. The length of the CDR3 is 15 residues. V lost 5 bases and J lost 0; bases outside the gene matches: 6. DNA of the CDR3: TGTGCCAGCAGCCGGGGGGGCAGGGGCTCCTACGAGCAGTACTTC. This gives the protein CASSRGGRGSYEQYF.

This chain connects TRBV27 to TRBJ2-7, with 9 bases identical to TRBD2. This CDR3 spans 13 amino acids. Germline values: CDR1 MNHEY, CDR2 SMNVEV (reference sequence). J was trimmed by 6 bases and V by 3 bases; bases with no gene match: 3. CDR3 sequence: CASSLGTSSEQYF. CDR3 DNA: TGTGCCAGCAGTTTGGGGACTAGCAGCGAGCAGTACTTC.

This clone was recorded many times. The chain has TRBV29-1 and TRBJ1-2; a weak D match, TRBD1 (6 bases). Germline-derived CDR1 and CDR2 are SQVTM and ANQGSEA. The length of the CDR3 is 16 residues. Trimming pared 3 bases from V and 4 bases from J, leaving 21 bases between. CDR3 nucleotides: TGCAGCGTTGAGGCCGCGAGACAGGTGGACCCCTATGGCTACACCTTC. Protein: CSVEAARQVDPYGYTF.

The chain couples TRBV21-1 to TRBJ2-3; TRBD1 is the table's D call, not checked against the DNA. TRBV21-1 is a pseudogene locus. This CDR3 has 13 residues. The CDR3 nucleotides are TGTGCCAGCAGCATTCAGGGGGCAGATACGCAGTATTTT. It translates to CASSIQGADTQYF.

The rearrangement joins TRBV7-8 to TRBJ2-7; TRBD1 aligns across 8 bases. The CDR3 extends over 14 amino acids. The V and J ends lost 3 bases and 2 bases, in that order; junction bases with no gene match: 3. Germline-derived CDR1 and CDR2 are SGHVS and FQNEAQ. In DNA form, the CDR3 reads TGTGCCAGCAGCTTGGGACAGGTAGCCTACGAGCAGTACTTC. This translates into CASSLGQVAYEQYF.

J is TRBJ2-2 and V is TRBV18, with 7 nucleotides matching TRBD1. The germline CDR1 and CDR2 sequences are KGHSH and LQKENI. The CDR3 runs 15 residues. V lost 5 bases and J lost 5; bases outside the gene matches: 8. The CDR3 nucleotides are TGTGCCAGCTCATCCGGACCACAGGGGACCGGGGAGCTGTTTTTT. It specifies CASSSGPQGTGELFF.

V usage is TRBV2 and J usage is TRBJ2-6; weak D call: TRBD1 (6 bases). Trimming removed 6 bases at V and 2 bases at J, with 14 bases between. The CDR3 totals 16 residues. Germline loops: CDR1 SNHLY, CDR2 FYNNEI. The CDR3 region is CASRAGTTTGANVLTF. The CDR3 bases are TGTGCCAGCAGGGCCGGGACAACCACTGGGGCCAACGTCCTGACTTTC.

The chain joins TRBV10-3 to TRBJ1-2, with D perhaps matching TRBD1 (5 bases). This CDR3 region has 14 residues. Per the germline V gene, CDR1 is ENHRY and CDR2 is SYGVKD. V was shortened by 5 bases and J by 5 bases, with 15 bases between the two germline ends. As DNA, the CDR3 is TGTGCCATCAGTAGGGTGGGGGAGGAATATGGCTACACCTTC. Translated: CAISRVGEEYGYTF.

This clone has only one observation. The V call is TRBV3-1 (or the pseudogene TRBV3-2), the J call TRBJ2-3; no clear D. Germline lookup yields CDR1 LGHDT and CDR2 YNNKEL (reference sequence). V dropped 0 bases and J dropped 5 bases, with 12 bases sitting between them. This CDR3 comprises 15 residues. CDR3 in DNA: TGTGCCAGCAGCCAAGACCCGTCGAGAGAAGATACGCAGTATTTT. This gives the protein CASSQDPSREDTQYF.

The CDR3, as DNA: TGTGCCATCAGTGAGGGGGCCTCGGTCAATGAGCAGTTCTTC. Its translation is CAISEGASVNEQFF. The rearrangement uses TRBV10-3 and TRBJ2-1; D is possibly TRBD1 (5 bases). From germline, CDR1 is ENHRY and CDR2 SYGVKD. CDR3 length: 14 residues. The V and J ends lost 2 bases and 6 bases respectively, with 11 bases between them.

The chain couples TRBV6-5 to TRBJ2-2; tentatively, D is TRBD1 (6 bases). V lost 5 bases, J lost 7 bases, and 17 bases lay in between. The germline V gene has CDR1 MNHEY and CDR2 SVGAGI. The CDR3 is 15 amino acids. CDR3 nucleotides: TGTGCCAGCAGTCCCCGAAGACAGGAGGTCGGGGAGCTGTTTTTT. As protein: CASSPRRQEVGELFF.

V usage is TRBV5-4 and J usage is TRBJ1-4; TRBD1 matches at 10 bases. Trimming took 4 bases from V and 0 from J; bases not matched to a gene: 6. This CDR3 has 17 residues. Germline CDR1 SGHNT, CDR2 YYREEE (reference sequence). The CDR3 sequence: CASSAGTGAATNEKLFF. The CDR3, as DNA: TGTGCCAGCAGCGCAGGGACAGGGGCTGCAACTAATGAAAAACTGTTTTTT.

This rearrangement joins TRBV25-1 to TRBJ2-2; 10 bases line up with TRBD1. The CDR3 spans 17 residues. Germline V gene data show CDR1 as MGHDK and CDR2 as SYGVNS. Trimming removed 2 bases from V and 1 base from J; junction bases left unmatched: 4. The CDR3 is CASSELGTGVNTGELFF. The CDR3 bases are TGTGCCAGCAGTGAACTTGGGACAGGGGTGAACACCGGGGAGCTGTTTTTT.

This sequence joins TRBV7-9 and TRBJ2-5; D gene unclear. V was clipped by 5 bases and J by 0 bases, with 10 bases between them. The length of the CDR3 is 14 residues. Germline assignment: CDR1 SEHNR and CDR2 FQNEAQ (reference sequence). CDR3 sequence: CASSPISYQETQYF. The CDR3 nucleotides are TGTGCCAGCAGCCCTATTTCGTACCAAGAGACCCAGTACTTC.

V gene TRBV6-6 combines with J gene TRBJ1-4; weak D call: TRBD1 (6 bases). Trimming removed 2 bases at V and 5 bases at J, with 6 bases between. Looked up from germline, CDR1 is MNHNY and CDR2 is SVGAGI (reference sequence). The CDR3 is 13 amino acids. CDR3 DNA: TGTGCCAGCAGTTACAGGGGGAATGAAAAACTGTTTTTT. It specifies CASSYRGNEKLFF.

V and J are TRBV9 and TRBJ2-5; 8 nucleotides match TRBD2. Per germline, CDR1 SGDLS and CDR2 YYNGEE. CDR3 length equals 19 residues. Trimming removed 5 bases from V and 0 bases from J; junction bases left unmatched: 18. As DNA, the CDR3 is TGTGCCAGCAGTCCCAGGGGCCTAGCGGGCACCTATAACCAAGAGACCCAGTACTTC. Protein product: CASSPRGLAGTYNQETQYF.

The CDR3 reads CASSEEWGRETQYF. The DNA for the CDR3 is TGTGCCAGCAGTGAAGAATGGGGGCGGGAGACCCAGTACTTC. The V call is TRBV6-1, the J call TRBJ2-5, with D possibly matching TRBD1 (6 bases). V dropped 1 base and J dropped 5 bases, with 11 bases sitting between them. The CDR3 has 14 amino acids. Germline V lookup: CDR1 MNHNS, CDR2 SASEGT.

This chain connects TRBV28 to TRBJ2-5, with D perhaps matching TRBD1 (6 bases). The CDR3 totals 12 residues. Germline CDR1 MDHEN, CDR2 SYDVKM. The V end lost 5 bases, the J end lost 8 bases, and 12 bases lay between the germline ends. CDR3 sequence reads: CASSQQGLTQYF. The CDR3 coding sequence is TGTGCCAGCAGTCAACAGGGTCTAACCCAGTACTTC.